This is a list of T cell receptor beta chains from one sample in a study of blood T cell repertoires in COVID-19. TCRdb keeps only in-frame clones here, not all; method: immunoSEQ multiplex PCR. The sample carries some 290,000 clones, roughly 87% recorded once. Sequencing was performed on peripheral blood. These receptors were obtained from a woman in her forties or fifties who had recovered from COVID-19. The CDR3 runs from the conserved cysteine through the conserved F or W. A D gene is named only where the DNA matches it firmly. Clone size is stated in some rows and not others, as once, few, many or a class when expanded.

j_gene: TRBJ2-1
v_gene: TRBV4-1
d_gene: .
abundance: .
CDR3nt: TGCGCCAGCAGCCTGTATATCCAAGGGCAGGGCGACACCTACAATGAGCAGTTCTTC
CDR3aa: CASSLYIQGQGDTYNEQFF

j_gene: TRBJ1-2
v_gene: TRBV7-3
d_gene: .
abundance: .
CDR3nt: TGTGCCAGCAGCCCAGGGGCTAACTATGGCTACACCTTC
CDR3aa: CASSPGANYGYTF

j_gene: TRBJ2-2
v_gene: TRBV28
d_gene: TRBD1
abundance: .
CDR3nt: TGTGCCAGCAGTCGGCATAGACAGGGCATCAAGAACACCGGGGAGCTGTTTTTT
CDR3aa: CASSRHRQGIKNTGELFF

j_gene: TRBJ1-1
v_gene: TRBV7-8
d_gene: TRBD1
abundance: .
CDR3nt: TGTGCCAGCAGCTCCCCCGACAGGGGGAACACTGAAGCTTTCTTT
CDR3aa: CASSSPDRGNTEAFF

j_gene: TRBJ1-1
v_gene: TRBV14
d_gene: .
abundance: .
CDR3nt: TGTGCCAGCAGCCATGACAGGCTCTTGAACACTGAAGCTTTCTTT
CDR3aa: CASSHDRLLNTEAFF

j_gene: TRBJ2-3
v_gene: TRBV10-3
d_gene: .
abundance: .
CDR3nt: TGTGCCATCAGCGGACAGAACACAGATACGCAGTATTTT
CDR3aa: CAISGQNTDTQYF

j_gene: TRBJ2-7
v_gene: TRBV5-1
d_gene: .
abundance: .
CDR3nt: TGCGCCAGCAGTCATACTAGCCCAGACTACGAGCAGTACTTC
CDR3aa: CASSHTSPDYEQYF

j_gene: TRBJ2-3
v_gene: TRBV29-1
d_gene: TRBD1
abundance: .
CDR3nt: TGCAGCGCCGCGACAGGGATTAGCACAGATACGCAGTATTTT
CDR3aa: CSAATGISTDTQYF

j_gene: TRBJ2-7
v_gene: TRBV4-1
d_gene: TRBD1
abundance: .
CDR3nt: TGCGCCAGCAGCCAGTCCCCTGGGACAGGGATGGAGCAGTACTTC
CDR3aa: CASSQSPGTGMEQYF

j_gene: TRBJ2-5
v_gene: TRBV10-3
d_gene: TRBD2
abundance: .
CDR3nt: TGTGCCATCAGTACTCTAGCGGGAGGGCCGGTCGGAGAGACCCAGTACTTC
CDR3aa: CAISTLAGGPVGETQYF

j_gene: TRBJ1-3
v_gene: TRBV6-5
d_gene: .
abundance: .
CDR3nt: TGTGCCAGCACCCGGGGGGTCTCTGGAAACACCATATATTTT
CDR3aa: CASTRGVSGNTIYF

j_gene: TRBJ2-7
v_gene: TRBV27
d_gene: .
abundance: .
CDR3nt: TGTGCCAGCAGTTTATTACGGGACAAACCCTACGAGCAGTACTTC
CDR3aa: CASSLLRDKPYEQYF

j_gene: TRBJ2-7
v_gene: TRBV6-5
d_gene: TRBD1
abundance: .
CDR3nt: TGTGCCAGCAGTTACGACAGGGGGCGCTACGAGCAGTACTTC
CDR3aa: CASSYDRGRYEQYF

j_gene: TRBJ1-3
v_gene: TRBV30
d_gene: TRBD1
abundance: .
CDR3nt: TGTGCCTGGAGGGACAGGGGGACCTCTGGAAACACCATATATTTT
CDR3aa: CAWRDRGTSGNTIYF

j_gene: TRBJ2-5
v_gene: TRBV5-1
d_gene: TRBD1
abundance: once
CDR3nt: TGCGCCAGCAGCGCAAACCAACAGGGGATGGGAGAGACCCAGTACTTC
CDR3aa: CASSANQQGMGETQYF

j_gene: TRBJ1-1
v_gene: TRBV30
d_gene: .
abundance: .
CDR3nt: TGTGCCGCTATCGGACAGAGTTACACTGAAGCTTTCTTT
CDR3aa: CAAIGQSYTEAFF

j_gene: TRBJ2-2
v_gene: TRBV12-3/TRBV12-4
d_gene: .
abundance: .
CDR3nt: TGTGCCAGCAGCCGGGAGCTAACCGGGGAGCTGTTTTTT
CDR3aa: CASSRELTGELFF

j_gene: TRBJ2-4
v_gene: TRBV19
d_gene: TRBD1
abundance: .
CDR3nt: TGTGCCAGTAGTATGTCCGGGACAGGGGCCAAAAACATTCAGTACTTC
CDR3aa: CASSMSGTGAKNIQYF

j_gene: TRBJ2-1
v_gene: TRBV5-1
d_gene: TRBD1
abundance: .
CDR3nt: TGCGCCAGCAGCTGGCTCCCGGGACAGGGCAATGAGCAGTTCTTC
CDR3aa: CASSWLPGQGNEQFF

j_gene: TRBJ1-4
v_gene: TRBV10-3
d_gene: .
abundance: .
CDR3nt: TGTGCCATCAAGGGGGGGTTAAATGAAAAACTGTTTTTT
CDR3aa: CAIKGGLNEKLFF

j_gene: TRBJ2-1
v_gene: TRBV11-2
d_gene: TRBD1
abundance: .
CDR3nt: TGTGCCAGCAGCTTCATGGGACAGGGGGCAGGTGAGCAGTTCTTC
CDR3aa: CASSFMGQGAGEQFF

j_gene: TRBJ1-1
v_gene: TRBV19
d_gene: TRBD1
abundance: .
CDR3nt: TGTGCCAGTCGGGGACAGACCTGGGAAGGGGACACTGAAGCTTTCTTT
CDR3aa: CASRGQTWEGDTEAFF

j_gene: TRBJ1-1
v_gene: TRBV5-6
d_gene: .
abundance: .
CDR3nt: TGTGCCAGCAGCTTGGATCCCAGGCCGAACACTGAAGCTTTCTTT
CDR3aa: CASSLDPRPNTEAFF

j_gene: TRBJ1-5
v_gene: TRBV5-5
d_gene: .
abundance: .
CDR3nt: TGTGCCAGCAGCTTGGTTTCGGGCAATCAGCCCCAGCATTTT
CDR3aa: CASSLVSGNQPQHF

j_gene: TRBJ2-7
v_gene: TRBV28
d_gene: .
abundance: .
CDR3nt: TGTGCCAGCAGTTTATGGCAGGGCGGCGAGCAGTACTTC
CDR3aa: CASSLWQGGEQYF

j_gene: TRBJ1-1
v_gene: TRBV12-5
d_gene: .
abundance: .
CDR3nt: TGTGCTAGTGGTGATCCCCTGACAGAGAATAACACTGAAGCTTTCTTT
CDR3aa: CASGDPLTENNTEAFF

j_gene: TRBJ1-3
v_gene: TRBV9
d_gene: .
abundance: .
CDR3nt: TGTGCCAGCAGCCCCATGGTGGGCCCTGGAAACACCATATATTTT
CDR3aa: CASSPMVGPGNTIYF

j_gene: TRBJ2-7
v_gene: TRBV6-2/TRBV6-3
d_gene: .
abundance: .
CDR3nt: TGTGCCAGCAGTTACTCGGCCGGGGTCGGCGCCTACGAGCAGTACTTC
CDR3aa: CASSYSAGVGAYEQYF

j_gene: TRBJ1-5
v_gene: TRBV12-3/TRBV12-4
d_gene: .
abundance: .
CDR3nt: TGTGCCAGCACCCGGGGTTATCAGCCCCAGCATTTT
CDR3aa: CASTRGYQPQHF

j_gene: TRBJ1-2
v_gene: TRBV13
d_gene: .
abundance: .
CDR3nt: TGTGCCAGCAGCCTGGTGGGAGTTAACTATGGCTACACCTTC
CDR3aa: CASSLVGVNYGYTF

j_gene: TRBJ1-4
v_gene: TRBV19
d_gene: .
abundance: .
CDR3nt: TGTGCCAGTAGTATAGTAGCTGCTCCCAAGGAAAAACTGTTTTTT
CDR3aa: CASSIVAAPKEKLFF

j_gene: TRBJ1-1
v_gene: TRBV7-9
d_gene: .
abundance: .
CDR3nt: TGTGCCAGCAGCTTCTCTGGGGAGAAGGCTTTCTTT
CDR3aa: CASSFSGEKAFF

j_gene: TRBJ1-1
v_gene: TRBV11-2
d_gene: .
abundance: .
CDR3nt: TGTGCCAGCAGCCCCTGGACAGAGTTGAACACTGAAGCTTTCTTT
CDR3aa: CASSPWTELNTEAFF

j_gene: TRBJ1-2
v_gene: TRBV18
d_gene: TRBD1
abundance: .
CDR3nt: TGTGCCAGCTCCCAGGGACAGGGGAGCGGCTACACCTTC
CDR3aa: CASSQGQGSGYTF

j_gene: TRBJ1-2
v_gene: TRBV4-2
d_gene: .
abundance: few
CDR3nt: TGTGCCAGCAGCCAAGATCTCGGACAGAGAGACTATGGCTACACCTTC
CDR3aa: CASSQDLGQRDYGYTF

j_gene: TRBJ1-2
v_gene: TRBV6-6
d_gene: .
abundance: once
CDR3nt: TGTGCCAGCAGTCTACAGGGTTTGGGTGGCTACACCTTC
CDR3aa: CASSLQGLGGYTF

j_gene: TRBJ1-3
v_gene: TRBV28
d_gene: TRBD1
abundance: .
CDR3nt: TGTGCCAGCAGATCCAGGGGGTACTCTGGAAACACCATATATTTT
CDR3aa: CASRSRGYSGNTIYF

j_gene: TRBJ1-6
v_gene: TRBV30
d_gene: TRBD1
abundance: .
CDR3nt: TGTGCCCATGCGGACAGGGGGTTTAATTCACCCCTCCACTTT
CDR3aa: CAHADRGFNSPLHF

j_gene: TRBJ1-1
v_gene: TRBV10-3
d_gene: .
abundance: once
CDR3nt: TGTGCCATCAGTGAACCGACAGACCCGAACACTGAAGCTTTCTTT
CDR3aa: CAISEPTDPNTEAFF

j_gene: TRBJ2-3
v_gene: TRBV11-3
d_gene: .
abundance: .
CDR3nt: TGTGCCAGCAGCTTAGAACAGGACCCTAGCACAGATACGCAGTATTTT
CDR3aa: CASSLEQDPSTDTQYF

j_gene: TRBJ2-2
v_gene: TRBV5-6
d_gene: TRBD2
abundance: .
CDR3nt: TGTGCCAGCAGTCCGGGACTAGCATTTGTCGAGCTGTTTTTT
CDR3aa: CASSPGLAFVELFF